This T cell receptor beta chain was profiled in a study of T cells in Graves' hyperthyroidism and ophthalmopathy. Turning to the study itself: Peripheral blood collection took place at initial diagnosis, before any treatment. Whole-study results and caveats: In validation, the model predicted ophthalmopathy. These predictions came a median about 6.2 months before onset.

This clonotype was seen more than once but under ten times. Its antigen is as yet unknown. What was amplified from RNA transcripts were TCR beta CDR3 regions. The HTBI primer set served for first-round RT-PCR of the TCR CDR3. TCRdb recomputed calls from the multiplex PCR reads with MiXCR, one row per CDR3 protein. The sample yields about 640,000 distinct CDR3 sequences, less than 25% seen once. Ophthalmopathy patients showed a Clinical Activity Score of at least 3, NOSPECS grade of at least 4 and duration under 3 months. V was clipped by 5 bases and J by 3 bases, with 13 bases between them. Looked up from germline, CDR1 is SEHNR and CDR2 is FQNEAQ (reference sequence). This CDR3 spans 15 amino acids.

The sequencing sample was made of blood. The clonotype originates from a man aged 25-45 years with Graves' ophthalmopathy. The V and J genes are TRBV7-9 and TRBJ1-4; D ambiguous. This CDR3 reads CASSTAGVPNEKLFF. The CDR3 DNA reads TGTGCCAGCAGCACTGCAGGAGTTCCTAATGAAAAACTGTTTTTT.